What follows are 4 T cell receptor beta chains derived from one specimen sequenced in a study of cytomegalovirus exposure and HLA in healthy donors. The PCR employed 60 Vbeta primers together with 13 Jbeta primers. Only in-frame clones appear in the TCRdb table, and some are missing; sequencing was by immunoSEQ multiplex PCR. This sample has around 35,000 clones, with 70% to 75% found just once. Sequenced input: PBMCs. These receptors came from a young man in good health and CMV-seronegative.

The CDR3 DNA sequence: TGTGCCAGTAGGGGCATGGGGCAGTCGAACACTGAAGCTTTCTTT. It codes for CASRGMGQSNTEAFF. The gene calls are TRBV19 and TRBJ1-1; TRBD1 might be the D (5 bases). There are 15 residues in the CDR3. Germline lookup yields CDR1 LNHDA and CDR2 SQIVND (reference sequence). Trimming removed 6 bases at V and 1 base at J, with 15 bases between.

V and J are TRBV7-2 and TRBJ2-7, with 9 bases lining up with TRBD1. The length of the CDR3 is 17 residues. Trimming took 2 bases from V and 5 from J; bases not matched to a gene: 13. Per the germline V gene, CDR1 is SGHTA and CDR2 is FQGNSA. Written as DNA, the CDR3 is TGTGCCAGCAGCTTATGGGGGGGGTCGGGACAGGGCCACGAGCAGTACTTC. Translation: CASSLWGGSGQGHEQYF.

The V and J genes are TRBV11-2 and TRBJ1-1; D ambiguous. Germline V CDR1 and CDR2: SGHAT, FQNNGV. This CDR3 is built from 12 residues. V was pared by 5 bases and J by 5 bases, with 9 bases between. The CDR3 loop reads CASSHSNTEAFF. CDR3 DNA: TGTGCCAGCAGCCATAGCAATACTGAAGCTTTCTTT.

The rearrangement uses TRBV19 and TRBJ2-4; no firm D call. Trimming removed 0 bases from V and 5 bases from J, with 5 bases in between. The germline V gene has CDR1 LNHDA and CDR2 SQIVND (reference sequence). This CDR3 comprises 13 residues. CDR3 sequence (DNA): TGTGCCAGTAGTATAGAGAGAGAAAACATTCAGTACTTC. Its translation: CASSIERENIQYF. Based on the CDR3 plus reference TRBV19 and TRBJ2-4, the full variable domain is DGGITQSPKYLFRKEGQNVTLSCEQNLNHDAMYWYRQDPGQGLRLIYYSQIVNDFQKGDIAEGYSVSREKKESFPLTVTSAQKNPTAFYLCASSIERENIQYFGAGTRLSVL.